This TCR beta chain was captured in a study of sequential checkpoint blockade in melanoma. Treatment reported: randomized to nivolumab then ipilimumab (arm A) or the reverse (arm B). Clones were sequenced by immunoSEQ multiplex PCR, and TCRdb holds only the in-frame ones, with some missing. The sample lists about 22,000 clones; under 70% were seen once. Germline V gene data show CDR1 as SGHDT and CDR2 as YYEEEE. This CDR3 is built from 15 residues. The J segment lost 7 bases and the V segment lost 4 bases, leaving 10 bases of the junction unmatched. The genes are TRBV5-6 and TRBJ1-4, with TRBD1 identical over 7 bases. This TCR was sampled from a human donor with melanoma. Sequencing used CD8+ T cells sorted from blood (inferred from file names), obtained from a patient given nivolumab and ipilimumab in sequence. The DNA of the CDR3 is TGTGCCAGCAGCGCATGGACAGGAAGCGGTGAAAAACTGTTTTTT. As protein: CASSAWTGSGEKLFF.